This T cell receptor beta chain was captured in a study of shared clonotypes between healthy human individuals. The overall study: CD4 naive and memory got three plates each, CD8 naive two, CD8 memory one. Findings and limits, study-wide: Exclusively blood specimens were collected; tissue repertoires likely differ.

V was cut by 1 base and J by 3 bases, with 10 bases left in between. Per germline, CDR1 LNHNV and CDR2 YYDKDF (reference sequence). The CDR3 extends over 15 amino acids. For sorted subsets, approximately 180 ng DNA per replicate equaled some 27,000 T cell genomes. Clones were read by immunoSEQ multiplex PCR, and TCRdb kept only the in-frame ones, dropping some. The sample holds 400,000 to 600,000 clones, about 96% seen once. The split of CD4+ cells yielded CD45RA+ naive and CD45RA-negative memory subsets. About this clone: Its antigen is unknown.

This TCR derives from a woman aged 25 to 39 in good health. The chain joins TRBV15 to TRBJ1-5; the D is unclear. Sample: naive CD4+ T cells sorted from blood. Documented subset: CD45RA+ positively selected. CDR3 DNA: TGTGCCACCAGCAGAGGGCGGGGTTTCAATCAGCCCCAGCATTTT. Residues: CATSRGRGFNQPQHF.